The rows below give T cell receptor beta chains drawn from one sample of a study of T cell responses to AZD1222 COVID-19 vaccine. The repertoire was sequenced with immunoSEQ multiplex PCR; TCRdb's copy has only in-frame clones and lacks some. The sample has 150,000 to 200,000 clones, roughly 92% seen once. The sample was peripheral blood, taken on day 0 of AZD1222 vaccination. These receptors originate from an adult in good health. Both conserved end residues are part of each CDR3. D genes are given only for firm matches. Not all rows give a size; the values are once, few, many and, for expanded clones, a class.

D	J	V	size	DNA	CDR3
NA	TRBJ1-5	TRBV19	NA	TGTGCCACCCGGGACACTAATCAGCCCCAGCATTTT	CATRDTNQPQHF
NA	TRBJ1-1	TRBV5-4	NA	TGTGCCAGCAGCTTGGGGGTCGTAATGAACACTGAAGCTTTCTTT	CASSLGVVMNTEAFF
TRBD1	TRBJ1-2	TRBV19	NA	TGTGCCAGTAGTATCGGGAGGACAGGGTCCTATGGCTACACCTTC	CASSIGRTGSYGYTF
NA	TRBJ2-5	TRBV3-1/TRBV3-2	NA	TGTGCCAGCAGCCGGGACTTCCAAAGGGAGACCCAGTACTTC	CASSRDFQRETQYF
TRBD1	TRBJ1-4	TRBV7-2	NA	TGTGCCAGCAGCATGCAGTGGGCAGGGGGGTATGAAAAACTGTTTTTT	CASSMQWAGGYEKLFF
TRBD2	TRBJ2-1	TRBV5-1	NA	TGCGCCAGCAGACCGGGACTAGCGGGAGGCACTAACTCCTACAATGAGCAGTTCTTC	CASRPGLAGGTNSYNEQFF
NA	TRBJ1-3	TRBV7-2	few	TGTGCCACACTATCCACTTACTCTGGAAACACCATATATTTT	CATLSTYSGNTIYF
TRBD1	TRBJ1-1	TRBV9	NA	TGTGCCAGCAGCGGACCGGGACAGGAAGGATTCACTGAAGCTTTCTTT	CASSGPGQEGFTEAFF
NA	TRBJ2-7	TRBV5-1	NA	TGCGCCAGCAGCTTGCAGGGGAACTACGAGCAGTACTTC	CASSLQGNYEQYF
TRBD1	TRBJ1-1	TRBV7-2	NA	TGTGCCAGCAGCTCGGGACAGTTAAACACTGAAGCTTTCTTT	CASSSGQLNTEAFF
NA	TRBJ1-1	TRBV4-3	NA	TGCGCCAGCAGCCAAGGGACCTTAAGCACTGAAGCTTTCTTT	CASSQGTLSTEAFF
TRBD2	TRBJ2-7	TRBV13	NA	TGTGCCAGCAGCTGGGGACTAGCGGAGCAGTACTTC	CASSWGLAEQYF
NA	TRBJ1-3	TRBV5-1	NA	TGCGCCAGCAGATCAGGCTCTGGAAACACCATATATTTT	CASRSGSGNTIYF
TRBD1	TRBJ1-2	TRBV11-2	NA	TGTGCCAGCAGCCCTTCAGGGGGGGGACAGGGTGGCTACACCTTC	CASSPSGGGQGGYTF
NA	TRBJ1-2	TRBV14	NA	TGTGCCAGCAGCCAGGCCGGGCAGAACTATGGCTACACCTTC	CASSQAGQNYGYTF
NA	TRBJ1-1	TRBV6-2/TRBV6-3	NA	TGTGCCAGCAGTTATGCAGGGTTGAACACTGAAGCTTTCTTT	CASSYAGLNTEAFF
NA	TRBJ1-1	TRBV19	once	TGTGCCAGTAGTGATAGACCAGGGGCCCTTGAAGCTTTCTTT	CASSDRPGALEAFF
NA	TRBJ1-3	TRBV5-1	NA	TGCGCCAGCAGCTTGGGACAGTCTTTCTCTGGAAACACCATATATTTT	CASSLGQSFSGNTIYF
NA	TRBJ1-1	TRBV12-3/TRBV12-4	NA	TGTGCCAGCAGTAAATCCCCTCAGCCTGAAGCTTTCTTT	CASSKSPQPEAFF
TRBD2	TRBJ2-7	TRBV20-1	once	TGCAGTGCTAGTCTAGCGGGAGCCCCCTACGAGCAGTACTTC	CSASLAGAPYEQYF
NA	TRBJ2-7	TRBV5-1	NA	TGCACCAGCAGCTTAGTCCCCGGCTCCTACGAGCAGTACTTC	CTSSLVPGSYEQYF
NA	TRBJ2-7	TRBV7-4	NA	TGTGCCAGCAGCCCTACATACTACGAGCAGTACTTC	CASSPTYYEQYF
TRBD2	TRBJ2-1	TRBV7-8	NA	TGTGCCAGCAGCTCCCGGTGGGGGGGAGGGCAGAATGAGCAGTTCTTC	CASSSRWGGGQNEQFF
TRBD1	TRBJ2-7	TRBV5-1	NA	TGCGCCAGCAGCATTTGGACAGGGCTGGGTTACGAGCAGTACTTC	CASSIWTGLGYEQYF
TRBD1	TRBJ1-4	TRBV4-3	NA	TGCGCCAGCAGCCAAACAGGGGGCATACATGAAAAACTGTTTTTT	CASSQTGGIHEKLFF
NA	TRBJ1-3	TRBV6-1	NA	TGTGCCAGCAGTTTCGGCGGATACTCTGGAAACACCATATATTTT	CASSFGGYSGNTIYF
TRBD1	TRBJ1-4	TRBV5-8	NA	TGTGCCAGCAGGCCTTGGACAGGGCGAGAGGAAAAACTGTTTTTT	CASRPWTGREEKLFF